The 20 T cell receptor beta chains below all came from one sample that was sequenced in a study of cytomegalovirus exposure and HLA in healthy donors. 13 Jbeta primers and 60 Vbeta primers were used for the PCR. Sequenced by immunoSEQ multiplex PCR; TCRdb stores in-frame clones only, minus some. This sample yields about 160,000 clones, of which more than 65% are seen a single time; 6.4% belongs to the top ten. Sequencing was performed on PBMCs. The source of these receptors is a man aged 50-60 years in good health and CMV-seropositive.

This clone has only one observation. The chain's CDR3 is CASSRSGSDTQYF. DNA of the CDR3: TGTGCCAGCAGCCGTAGCGGGAGTGATACGCAGTATTTT. The rearrangement links TRBV11-2 to TRBJ2-3; TRBD2 agrees at 9 bases. Germline V CDR1 and CDR2: SGHAT, FQNNGV. Trimming took 5 bases from V and 6 from J; bases not matched to a gene: 3. This CDR3 contains 13 residues.

The CDR3 spells CASSATGSYQFF. CDR3 DNA sequence: TGTGCCAGCAGTGCTACAGGGTCCTACCAGTTCTTC. J is TRBJ2-1 and V is TRBV6-1; possible D gene TRBD1, 6 bases. Germline assignment: CDR1 MNHNS and CDR2 SASEGT. The V gene lost 4 bases and the J gene lost 13 bases, with 14 bases spanning the gap. The CDR3 contains 12 residues.

The gene calls are TRBV9 and TRBJ2-4, with 9 nucleotides matching TRBD2. This CDR3 has 17 amino acids. The germline V gene encodes CDR1 SGDLS and CDR2 YYNGEE. The V and J ends lost 0 bases and 0 bases, in that order; junction bases with no gene match: 4. CDR3 bases: TGTGCCAGCAGCGTAGCGGCGGGAGGGCTAGCCAAAAACATTCAGTACTTC. As protein: CASSVAAGGLAKNIQYF.

The chain uses TRBV5-5 and TRBJ1-5; D not resolved. This CDR3 region has 15 residues. Germline V lookup: CDR1 SGHKS, CDR2 YYEKEE (reference sequence). Trimming stripped 4 bases from V and 6 bases from J, with 17 bases between. Here the CDR3 reads CASSPPRVIGQPQHF. In nucleotides, the CDR3 is TGTGCCAGCAGCCCTCCCCGGGTGATAGGTCAGCCCCAGCATTTT. The variable domain in full, with the rest retrieved from reference TRBV5-5 and TRBJ1-5, is DAGVTQSPTHLIKTRGQQVTLRCSPISGHKSVSWYQQVLGQGPQFIFQYYEKEERGRGNFPDRFSARQFPNYSSELNVNALLLGDSALYLCASSPPRVIGQPQHFGDGTRLSIL.

The chain employs TRBV7-9 and TRBJ2-6; 9 nucleotides agree with TRBD1. Germline lookup yields CDR1 SEHNR and CDR2 FQNEAQ (reference sequence). This CDR3 has 18 residues. Unmatched junction bases numbered 9, after V lost 4 bases and J lost 2 bases. The chain's CDR3 is CASSSPTGGSAGANVLTF. The DNA of the CDR3 is TGTGCCAGCAGCTCACCGACAGGGGGTTCTGCTGGGGCCAACGTCCTGACTTTC.

The chain couples TRBV5-5 to TRBJ2-7; the match to TRBD1 covers 7 bases. The germline gives CDR1 SGHKS, CDR2 YYEKEE (reference sequence). Trimming took 4 bases from V and 2 from J; bases not matched to a gene: 6. The CDR3 sequence is 14 residues long. The chain's CDR3 is CASSTFDRAYEQYF. The CDR3 region has the DNA TGTGCCAGCAGCACCTTTGACAGGGCCTACGAGCAGTACTTC.

This clone was found a few times. The chain is built from TRBV4-1 and TRBJ1-3; unclear D gene. Per germline, CDR1 MGHRA and CDR2 YSYEKL. The V and J ends lost 5 bases and 7 bases respectively, with 6 bases between them. CDR3 length equals 11 residues. CDR3 in amino acids: CASSSMNTIYF. In DNA form, the CDR3 reads TGCGCCAGCAGCTCTATGAACACCATATATTTT.

CDR3 DNA sequence: TGTGCCAGCAGCGGAATATCAGGGGAGCAGTACTTC. It is translated as CASSGISGEQYF. This chain connects TRBV2 to TRBJ2-7; D might be TRBD1 (5 bases). This CDR3 contains 12 residues. V dropped 6 bases and J dropped 7 bases, with 13 bases sitting between them. Germline assignment: CDR1 SNHLY and CDR2 FYNNEI.

A note on this clone: A much larger clone lies one base from this, so it may be a read error. This chain joins TRBV11-1 and TRBJ1-1; 7 bases map to TRBD1. Looked up from germline, CDR1 is SGHAT and CDR2 is FQDESV (reference sequence). Losses at the gene ends were 1 base for V and 3 bases for J; bases not matched to a gene: 2. This CDR3 comprises 14 residues. CDR3 bases: TGTGCCAGCAGCTTAGGACAGGGCGACACTGAAGCTTTCTTT. Its translation: CASSLGQGDTEAFF.

CDR3 region: CAISDGLGGNEQFF. DNA of the CDR3: TGTGCCATCAGTGATGGACTCGGGGGCAATGAGCAGTTCTTC. The chain has TRBV10-3 and TRBJ2-1, with a weak D call TRBD2 (6 bases). The CDR3 consists of 14 residues. V was trimmed by 3 bases and J by 6 bases, leaving 12 bases between them. The germline V gene has CDR1 ENHRY and CDR2 SYGVKD.

V is TRBV9 and J is TRBJ1-2, with no clear D. CDR1 is SGDLS, CDR2 YYNGEE, per germline. Trimming shortened V by 0 bases and J by 2 bases, and 14 bases separated the two germline ends. The CDR3 sequence is 16 residues long. CDR3 region: CASSVGGQQENYGYTF. CDR3 in DNA: TGTGCCAGCAGCGTAGGAGGCCAACAAGAAAACTATGGCTACACCTTC.

V usage is TRBV27 and J usage is TRBJ2-7; D possibly corresponds to TRBD2 (5 bases). Deletions cut 6 bases from V and 6 bases from J, with 15 bases between. Germline CDR1 MNHEY, CDR2 SMNVEV (reference sequence). There are 13 residues in the CDR3. The CDR3 nucleotides are TGTGCCAGCAGAATGTTGGAGGAGATCGAGCAGTACTTC. Amino acids: CASRMLEEIEQYF.

This chain links TRBV19 with TRBJ1-1, with D tentatively TRBD1 (6 bases). From germline, CDR1 is LNHDA and CDR2 SQIVND (reference sequence). This CDR3 has 14 residues. V gave up 8 bases and J gave up 4 bases, with 17 bases separating them. CDR3 coding DNA: TGTGCCAGTGCTGCAGGGGCCTGGGGCACTGAAGCTTTCTTT. Amino acids: CASAAGAWGTEAFF.

The chain uses TRBV7-9 and TRBJ2-7, with D possibly matching TRBD1 (6 bases). CDR3 length: 13 residues. Trimming left V 3 bases short and J 7 bases short, with 13 bases between. Germline assignment: CDR1 SEHNR and CDR2 FQNEAQ (reference sequence). CDR3: CASSFDRSMEQYF. CDR3 sequence (DNA): TGTGCCAGCAGCTTTGACAGGAGTATGGAGCAGTACTTC. Supplemented by reference TRBV7-9 and TRBJ2-7, the full variable domain reads DTGVSQNPRHKITKRGQNVTFRCDPISEHNRLYWYRQTLGQGPEFLTYFQNEAQLEKSRLLSDRFSAERPKGSFSTLEIQRTEQGDSAMYLCASSFDRSMEQYFGPGTRLTVT.

The V call is TRBV11-2, the J call TRBJ1-2, with TRBD1 as a possible D gene (6 bases). The CDR3 is 16 amino acids. Trimming took off 2 bases at V and 1 base at J, with 14 bases between the two ends. Germline V gives CDR1 SGHAT, CDR2 FQNNGV. The CDR3 sequence is CASSLIRRGGNYGYTF. In nucleotides, the CDR3 is TGTGCCAGCAGCTTAATAAGGAGGGGGGGTAACTATGGCTACACCTTC.

V gene TRBV27 combines with J gene TRBJ2-1; 9 nucleotides match TRBD1. This CDR3 has 15 residues. Germline V CDR1 and CDR2: MNHEY, SMNVEV (reference sequence). The trim removed 4 bases at V and 8 bases at J, leaving 9 bases unmatched. CDR3 nucleotide sequence: TGTGCCAGCAGTTCCTCCGGGACAGGGATGCATGAGCAGTTCTTC. It is translated as CASSSSGTGMHEQFF.

This clone was seen a few times. The gene calls are TRBV5-1 and TRBJ2-3, with TRBD2 as a possible D gene (5 bases). This CDR3 is 15 amino acids long. CDR1 is SGHRS, CDR2 YFSETQ, per germline. V lost 0 bases and J 2 bases, leaving 10 bases between the germline ends. CDR3 sequence reads: CASSLAGFYTDTQYF. The CDR3 nucleotides are TGCGCCAGCAGCTTGGCGGGGTTCTACACAGATACGCAGTATTTT.

This chain uses TRBV5-1 with TRBJ2-5; a possible D gene is TRBD2 (6 bases). V dropped 4 bases and J dropped 2 bases, with 12 bases sitting between them. The CDR3 runs 14 residues. Germline CDR1 reads SGHRS; CDR2 reads YFSETQ. CDR3 in amino acids: CASSPGLDQETQYF. In DNA form, the CDR3 reads TGCGCCAGCAGCCCGGGACTGGATCAAGAGACCCAGTACTTC.

The J gene is TRBJ1-2, the V gene TRBV28, with TRBD1 matching over 7 bases. The CDR3 sequence is 14 residues long. Unmatched junction bases numbered 7, after V lost 2 bases and J lost 7 bases. Per the germline V gene, CDR1 is MDHEN and CDR2 is SYDVKM. Here the CDR3 DNA reads TGTGCCAGCAGTTTAGGGCAGGGGGTTGGTGGCTACACCTTC. Translation gives CASSLGQGVGGYTF.

The chain uses TRBV10-2 and TRBJ2-1; 11 bases agree with TRBD2. Trimming cost V 2 bases and J 6 bases; bases outside gene matches: 6. The germline V gene has CDR1 WSHSY and CDR2 SAAADI. The CDR3 contains 16 residues. The CDR3 DNA is TGCGCCAGCAGTGAGCCGACTAGCGGGAATCGCAATGAGCAGTTCTTC. Protein sequence: CASSEPTSGNRNEQFF.